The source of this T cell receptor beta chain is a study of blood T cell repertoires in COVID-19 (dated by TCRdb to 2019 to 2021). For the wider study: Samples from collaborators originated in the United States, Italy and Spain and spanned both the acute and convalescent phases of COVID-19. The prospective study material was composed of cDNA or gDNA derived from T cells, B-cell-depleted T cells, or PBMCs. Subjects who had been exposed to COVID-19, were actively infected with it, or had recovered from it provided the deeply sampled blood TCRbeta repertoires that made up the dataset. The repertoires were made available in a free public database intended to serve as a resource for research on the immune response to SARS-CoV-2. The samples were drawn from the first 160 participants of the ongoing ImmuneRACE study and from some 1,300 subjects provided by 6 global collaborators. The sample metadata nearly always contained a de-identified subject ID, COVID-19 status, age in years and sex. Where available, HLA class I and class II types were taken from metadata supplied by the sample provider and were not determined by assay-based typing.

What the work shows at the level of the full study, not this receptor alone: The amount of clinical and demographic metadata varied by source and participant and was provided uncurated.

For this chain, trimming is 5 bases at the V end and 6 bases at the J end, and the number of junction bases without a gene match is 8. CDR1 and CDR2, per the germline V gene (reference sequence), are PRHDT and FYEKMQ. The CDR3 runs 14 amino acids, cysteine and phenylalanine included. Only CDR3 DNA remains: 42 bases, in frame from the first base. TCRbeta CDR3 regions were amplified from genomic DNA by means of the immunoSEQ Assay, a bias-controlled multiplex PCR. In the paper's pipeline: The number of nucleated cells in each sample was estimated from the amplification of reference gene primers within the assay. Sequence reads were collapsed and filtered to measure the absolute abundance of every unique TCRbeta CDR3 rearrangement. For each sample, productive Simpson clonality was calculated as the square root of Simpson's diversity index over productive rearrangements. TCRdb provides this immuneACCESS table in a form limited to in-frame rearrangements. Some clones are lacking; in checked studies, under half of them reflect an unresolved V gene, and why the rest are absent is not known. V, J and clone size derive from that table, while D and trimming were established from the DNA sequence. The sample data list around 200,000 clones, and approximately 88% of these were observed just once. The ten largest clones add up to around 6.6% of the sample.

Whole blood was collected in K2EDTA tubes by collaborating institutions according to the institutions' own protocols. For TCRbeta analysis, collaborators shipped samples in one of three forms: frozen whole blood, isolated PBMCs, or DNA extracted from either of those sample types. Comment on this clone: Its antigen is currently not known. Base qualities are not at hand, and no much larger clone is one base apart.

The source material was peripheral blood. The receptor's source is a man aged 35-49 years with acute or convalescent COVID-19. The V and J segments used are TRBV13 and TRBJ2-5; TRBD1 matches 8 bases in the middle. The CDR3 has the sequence CASSQRTGWQTQYF. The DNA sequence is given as TGTGCCAGCAGCCAACGGACAGGGTGGCAGACCCAGTACTTC.